Detailed here is one T cell receptor beta chain. The source of the sample is a study of blood T cell repertoires in COVID-19. Study at large: Sources were T cells, B-cell-depleted T cells, or PBMCs; the material itself was cDNA or gDNA.

Some clones are missing from TCRdb's copy, which holds only in-frame ones; the method was immunoSEQ multiplex PCR. The sample includes about 70,000 clones, 85% to 90% of them seen just once. This CDR3 has 14 residues. V was pared by 5 bases and J by 7 bases, with 14 bases between. Germline V lookup: CDR1 LGHDT, CDR2 YNNKEL (reference sequence). The rearrangement links TRBV3-1 (or the pseudogene TRBV3-2) to TRBJ1-4; no clear D. The clonotype comes from a human donor in a cohort sampled during active COVID-19. Sequenced material: peripheral blood. The CDR3 coding sequence is TGTGCCAGCAGCGGCCGATCCGGGATTGAAAAACTGTTTTTT. Amino acids: CASSGRSGIEKLFF.